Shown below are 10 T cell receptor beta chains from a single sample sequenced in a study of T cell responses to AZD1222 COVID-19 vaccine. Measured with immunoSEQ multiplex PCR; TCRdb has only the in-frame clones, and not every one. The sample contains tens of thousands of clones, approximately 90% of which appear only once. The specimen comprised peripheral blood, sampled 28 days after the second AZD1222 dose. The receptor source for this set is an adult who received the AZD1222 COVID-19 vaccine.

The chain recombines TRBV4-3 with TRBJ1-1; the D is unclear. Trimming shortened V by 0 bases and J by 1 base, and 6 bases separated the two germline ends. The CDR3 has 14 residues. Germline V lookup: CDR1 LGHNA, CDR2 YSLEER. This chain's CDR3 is CASSQDPRNTEAFF. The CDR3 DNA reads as TGCGCCAGCAGCCAAGATCCGAGGAACACTGAAGCTTTCTTT.

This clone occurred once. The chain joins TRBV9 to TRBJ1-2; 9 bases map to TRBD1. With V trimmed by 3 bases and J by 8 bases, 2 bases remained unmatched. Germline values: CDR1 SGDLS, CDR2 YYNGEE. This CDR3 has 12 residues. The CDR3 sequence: CASSGDRVGYTF. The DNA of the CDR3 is TGTGCCAGCAGCGGGGACAGGGTCGGCTACACCTTC.

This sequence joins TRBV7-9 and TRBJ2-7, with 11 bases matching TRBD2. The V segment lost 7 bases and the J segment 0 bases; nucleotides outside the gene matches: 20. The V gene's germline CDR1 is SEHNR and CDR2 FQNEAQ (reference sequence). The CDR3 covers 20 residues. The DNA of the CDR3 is TGTGCCAGCACCCCAGGGATTCCGGGACTAGCGGATAGGAGCTCCTACGAGCAGTACTTC. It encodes CASTPGIPGLADRSSYEQYF.

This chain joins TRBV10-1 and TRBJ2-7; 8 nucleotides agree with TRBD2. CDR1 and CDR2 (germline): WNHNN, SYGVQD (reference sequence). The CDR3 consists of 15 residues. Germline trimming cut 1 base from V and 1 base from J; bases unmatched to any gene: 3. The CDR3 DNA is TGCGCCAGCAGTGAGTTTCCTAGCGGGTCCTACGAGCAGTACTTC. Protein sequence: CASSEFPSGSYEQYF.

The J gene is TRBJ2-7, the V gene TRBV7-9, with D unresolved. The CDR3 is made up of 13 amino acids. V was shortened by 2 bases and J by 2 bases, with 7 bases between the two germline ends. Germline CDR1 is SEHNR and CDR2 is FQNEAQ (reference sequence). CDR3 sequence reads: CASSLRTPYEQYF. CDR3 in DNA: TGTGCCAGCAGCTTAAGGACCCCCTACGAGCAGTACTTC.

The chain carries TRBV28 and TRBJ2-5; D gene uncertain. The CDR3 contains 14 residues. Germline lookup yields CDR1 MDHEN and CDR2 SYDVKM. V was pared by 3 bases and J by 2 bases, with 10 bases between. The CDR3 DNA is TGTGCCAGCAGTTTGGGCGACAAACAAGAGACCCAGTACTTC. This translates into CASSLGDKQETQYF.

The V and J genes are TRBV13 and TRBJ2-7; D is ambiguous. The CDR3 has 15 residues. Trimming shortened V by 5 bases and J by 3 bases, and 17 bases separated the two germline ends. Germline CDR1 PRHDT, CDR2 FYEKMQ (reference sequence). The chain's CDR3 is CASSPPDFTDYEQYF. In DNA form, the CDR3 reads TGTGCCAGCAGCCCGCCCGACTTTACAGACTACGAGCAGTACTTC.

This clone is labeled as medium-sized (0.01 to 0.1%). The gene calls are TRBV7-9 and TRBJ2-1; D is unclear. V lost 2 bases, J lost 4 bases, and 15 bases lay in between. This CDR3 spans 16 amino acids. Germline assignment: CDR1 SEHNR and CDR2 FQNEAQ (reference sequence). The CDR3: CASSLKGISEYNEQFF. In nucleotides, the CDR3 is TGTGCCAGCAGCTTAAAGGGAATATCAGAGTACAATGAGCAGTTCTTC.

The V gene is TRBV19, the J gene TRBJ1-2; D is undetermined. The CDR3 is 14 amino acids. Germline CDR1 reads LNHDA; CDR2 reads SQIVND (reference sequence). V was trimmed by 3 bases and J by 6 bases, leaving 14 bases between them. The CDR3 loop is CASSISQPRDGYTF. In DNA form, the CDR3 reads TGTGCCAGTAGTATTTCACAACCTAGGGATGGCTACACCTTC.

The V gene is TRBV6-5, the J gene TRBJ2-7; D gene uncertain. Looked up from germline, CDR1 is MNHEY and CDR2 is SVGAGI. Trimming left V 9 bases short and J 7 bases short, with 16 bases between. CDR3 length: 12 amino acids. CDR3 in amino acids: CASESSFWEQYF. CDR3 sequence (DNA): TGTGCCAGTGAATCAAGCTTTTGGGAGCAGTACTTC.